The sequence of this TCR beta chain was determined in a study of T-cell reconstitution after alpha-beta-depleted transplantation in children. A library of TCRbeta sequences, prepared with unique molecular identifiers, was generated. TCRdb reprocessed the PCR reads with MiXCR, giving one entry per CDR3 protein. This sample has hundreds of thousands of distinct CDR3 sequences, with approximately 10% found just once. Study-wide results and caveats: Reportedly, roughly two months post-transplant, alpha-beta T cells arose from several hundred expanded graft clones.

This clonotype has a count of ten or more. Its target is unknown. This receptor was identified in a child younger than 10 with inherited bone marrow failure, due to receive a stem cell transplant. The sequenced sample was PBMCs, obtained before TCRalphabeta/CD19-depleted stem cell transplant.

CDR3 loop: CASSLAHTGGSTTNEKLFF. The CDR3 DNA sequence: TGTGCCAGCAGCTTAGCCCACACAGGGGGCTCCACAACTAATGAAAAACTGTTTTTT. The genes are TRBV7-6 and TRBJ1-4; 9 bases agree with TRBD1. The CDR3 sequence is 19 residues long. In germline, CDR1 is SGHVS, CDR2 FNYEAQ. Trimming took 0 bases from V and 0 from J; bases not matched to a gene: 8.